The 14 T cell receptor beta chains reported below all come from one sample, sequenced in a study of shared clonotypes between healthy human individuals. Data came from immunoSEQ multiplex PCR; TCRdb stores just in-frame clones and leaves some out. The sample has approximately 980,000 clones, 76% seen once. The sample taken for sequencing was memory CD4+ T cells sorted from blood. Indicated subset: CD45RA-negative fraction. The receptor source for this set is a young man in good health.

This chain uses TRBV30 with TRBJ1-1; no reliable D call. This CDR3 is built from 13 residues. V shed 2 bases and J shed 0 bases, with 7 bases lying between them. Germline V gene sequence: CDR1 GTSNPN, CDR2 SVGIG (reference sequence). CDR3: CAWSKNLNTEAFF. CDR3 DNA: TGTGCCTGGAGTAAAAACCTGAACACTGAAGCTTTCTTT.

The CDR3 DNA sequence: TGTGCCAGTAGAGACACCTATAATTCACCCCTCCACTTT. This encodes CASRDTYNSPLHF. The chain recombines TRBV19 with TRBJ1-6, with D uncertain. This CDR3 is built from 13 residues. Germline CDR1 is LNHDA and CDR2 is SQIVND (reference sequence). Between the trimmed V and J ends, which lost 6 bases and 2 bases, there was a span of 5 bases.

Regarding this clone: This CDR3 is also generated by other DNA sequences in the sample. The gene calls are TRBV5-1 and TRBJ1-2; 8 bases fit TRBD1. CDR3 length equals 14 residues. CDR1 is SGHRS, CDR2 YFSETQ, per germline. Trimming took 4 bases from V and 3 from J; bases not matched to a gene: 5. The CDR3 protein is CASSPSTGDYGYTF. The CDR3 DNA reads as TGCGCCAGCAGCCCTTCGACAGGGGACTATGGCTACACCTTC.

The table lists this clone with a count of one. The chain employs TRBV9 and TRBJ1-2, with 7 bases that match TRBD1. CDR3 length: 14 amino acids. In germline, CDR1 is SGDLS, CDR2 YYNGEE. V shed 3 bases, J shed 3 bases, and the junction held 5 bases outside the gene matches. CDR3 sequence: CASSGYRGYYGYTF. The CDR3 nucleotides are TGTGCCAGCAGCGGATACAGGGGCTACTATGGCTACACCTTC.

Of note for this clone: One junction end does not reproduce the germline sequence, and a read error may be involved. This chain uses TRBV6-5 with TRBJ1-2; D possibly corresponds to TRBD1 (5 bases). Germline V gene lookup returns CDR1 MNHEY and CDR2 SVGAGI. The CDR3 sequence is 13 residues long. The CDR3 is CASKKDSYYGHTF. The CDR3 region has the DNA TGTGCCAGCAAAAAAGACAGCTACTATGGCCACACCTTC.

The gene calls are TRBV30 and TRBJ2-5, with TRBD1 matching 8 bases. This CDR3 contains 13 residues. The ends lost 3 bases at V and 1 base at J; junction bases unmatched: 1. CDR1 and CDR2 (germline): GTSNPN, SVGIG (reference sequence). In nucleotides, the CDR3 is TGTGCCTGGAGGCAGGGGGCCCAAGAGACCCAGTACTTC. Encoded protein: CAWRQGAQETQYF. Variable domain in full (rest from reference TRBV30 and TRBJ2-5): SQTIHQWPATLVQPVGSPLSLECTVEGTSNPNLYWYRQAAGRGLQLLFYSVGIGQISSEVPQNLSASRPQDRQFILSSKKLLLSDSGFYLCAWRQGAQETQYFGPGTRLLVL.

This chain connects TRBV6-4 to TRBJ1-1, with 8 positions matching TRBD1. In germline, CDR1 is MRHNA, CDR2 SNTAGT. The CDR3 length is 13 residues. The V gene end was trimmed by 6 bases and the J gene end by 6 bases; junction bases not matched to a gene: 6. The CDR3 loop reads CASRPGQGAEAFF. The CDR3, as DNA: TGTGCCAGCAGACCCGGACAGGGCGCTGAAGCTTTCTTT.

The gene calls are TRBV5-8 and TRBJ2-5, with D hard to call. Germline values: CDR1 SGHTS, CDR2 YDEGEE. This CDR3 comprises 14 residues. Trimming shortened V by 4 bases and J by 3 bases, and 13 bases separated the two germline ends. The CDR3 reads CASSQRLFKETQYF. The CDR3 DNA follows: TGTGCCAGCAGCCAACGGCTGTTTAAAGAGACCCAGTACTTC.

J is TRBJ2-5 and V is TRBV10-1; 10 bases agree with TRBD1. This CDR3 spans 16 amino acids. Germline loops: CDR1 WNHNN, CDR2 SYGVQD (reference sequence). With V trimmed by 6 bases and J by 1 base, 8 bases remained unmatched. The CDR3 protein is CASSPGTGATQETQYF. The DNA for the CDR3 is TGCGCCAGCAGCCCTGGGACAGGGGCTACCCAAGAGACCCAGTACTTC.

The chain employs TRBV7-2 and TRBJ2-7, with D tentatively TRBD2 (6 bases). Per the germline V gene, CDR1 is SGHTA and CDR2 is FQGNSA. The V and J ends lost 2 bases and 2 bases respectively, with 22 bases between them. The CDR3 spans 18 residues. CDR3 sequence reads: CASSLPTIAEASPYEQYF. As DNA, the CDR3 is TGTGCCAGCAGCTTACCTACCATAGCGGAGGCCTCGCCCTACGAGCAGTACTTC.

V and J are TRBV6-1 and TRBJ2-7; TRBD2 might be the D (5 bases). CDR1 MNHNS and CDR2 SASEGT come from the germline V gene. V dropped 7 bases and J dropped 0 bases, with 13 bases sitting between them. The CDR3 is 14 amino acids. DNA for the CDR3: TGTGCCAGCACCAGAGGGTCCTCCTCCTACGAGCAGTACTTC. Amino acids: CASTRGSSSYEQYF.

This clone was seen a few times. For the CDR3, the DNA is TGTGCCATCAGTCCCAATAACAGGGGTGGCAATCAGCCCCAGCATTTT. It is translated as CAISPNNRGGNQPQHF. The chain employs TRBV19 and TRBJ1-5; 7 bases map to TRBD1. With 10 bases clipped from V and 2 bases from J, the junction kept 14 bases outside the gene matches. This CDR3 comprises 16 residues. Germline loops: CDR1 LNHDA, CDR2 SQIVND (reference sequence).

The chain has TRBV2 and TRBJ2-3; no clear D. This CDR3 spans 12 amino acids. Germline CDR1 reads SNHLY; CDR2 reads FYNNEI. Trimming took off 7 bases at V and 6 bases at J, with 11 bases between the two ends. CDR3 region: CASTSFRDTQYF. The CDR3 DNA follows: TGTGCCAGCACCAGTTTCCGGGATACGCAGTATTTT.

This chain connects TRBV11-2 to TRBJ2-3, with unresolved D. V dropped 0 bases and J dropped 7 bases, with 5 bases sitting between them. The CDR3 extends over 12 amino acids. The germline V gene has CDR1 SGHAT and CDR2 FQNNGV. CDR3 in DNA: TGTGCCAGCAGCTTAGATCTGAATACGCAGTATTTT. This encodes CASSLDLNTQYF.